This T cell receptor beta chain is drawn from a study of response to subunit inactivated influenza vaccine (dated by TCRdb to 2016 to 2019). Some background on the complete study: The study used deep quantitative T cell receptor repertoire profiling to track responses to a trivalent subunit inactivated influenza vaccine.

The CDR3 spans 17 residues, from the cysteine through the phenylalanine. Here the CDR3 DNA is all that survives: 51 bases in frame from base 1. The V and J ends are trimmed by 2 bases and 0 bases, leaving 16 bases between them. CDR1 and CDR2 (MNHEY, SVGAGI) derive from the germline V gene. The library was obtained by RT-PCR. TCRdb shows the sequencer as Illumina HiSeq 2500. TCRdb reanalyzed the raw reads on its own, using fastp at Q25 for trimming and MiXCR for clone calling, and kept in-frame beta chains. Under each unique CDR3 protein, matching rows form one entry showing the most common genes and DNA. The sample table holds more than 450,000 distinct CDR3 sequences, of which roughly 12% were seen once. The leading ten clones occupy more than 8.5% of the sample. What the research found in general, with its limitations: According to the authors, only a limited number of new T cells may be recruited by each seasonal influenza vaccination.

A few counts support this clonotype. No cognate antigen has been identified for it. The record has no base qualities; no much larger clone is one base away. The source is a man in his forties or fifties who received an inactivated influenza vaccine. Donor details come from another sample of the same person, matched by shared clones. The V and J genes are TRBV6-5 and TRBJ1-1; possibly the D gene is TRBD1, per 5 matching bases. The source material was PBMCs from blood, sampled on the day of vaccination. The nucleotides are TGTGCCAGCAGTTACGCGGCGGCAGGGAACATGAACACTGAAGCTTTCTTT. This yields the protein CASSYAAAGNMNTEAFF.